A selection of T cell receptor beta chains follows, all from one sample in a study of beta chain features in type 1 diabetes. Here immunoSEQ multiplex PCR was the method, and the copy in TCRdb shows in-frame clones only, minus some. The sample consists of around 340,000 clones, roughly 9% of them appearing once. The specimen sequenced was central memory CD4+ T cells from blood. The receptors come from a man aged 30 to 39 with type 1 diabetes. Each CDR3 is given without its conserved first and last residue. Size is stated for part of the rows, as once, few or many counts, or as a class when the clone is expanded.

J: TRBJ2-5; V: TRBV5-1; size: NA; length: 14; CDR3: ASSSMPGVAQETQY
J: TRBJ1-2; V: TRBV29-1; size: few; length: 10; CDR3: SVEDRGQGYT
J: TRBJ2-2; V: TRBV5-6; size: NA; length: 14; CDR3: ASSLGQGVSTGELF
J: TRBJ2-4; V: TRBV2; size: NA; length: 15; CDR3: ASSGGSTGGAKNIQY
J: TRBJ1-1; V: TRBV5-1; size: few; length: 12; CDR3: ASSSARVNTEAF
J: TRBJ2-1; V: TRBV4-3; size: few; length: 14; CDR3: ASSQAWRDSYNEQF
J: TRBJ2-6; V: TRBV9; size: NA; length: 14; CDR3: ASSVFGGSGANVLT
J: TRBJ2-3; V: TRBV11-2; size: NA; length: 13; CDR3: ASRPGTGRADTQY
J: TRBJ1-1; V: TRBV25-1; size: NA; length: 10; CDR3: ASSLRGTEAF
J: TRBJ1-4; V: TRBV20-1; size: few; length: 8; CDR3: SAGGTRGF
J: TRBJ2-4; V: TRBV5-1; size: NA; length: 13; CDR3: ASSLNMDPWDIQY
J: TRBJ1-1; V: TRBV28; size: few; length: 11; CDR3: ASSWGGVTEAF
J: TRBJ2-2; V: TRBV5-1; size: few; length: 13; CDR3: ASSSDTPNTGELF
J: TRBJ2-1; V: TRBV18; size: NA; length: 11; CDR3: ASSPPGGDEQF
J: TRBJ2-7; V: TRBV11-3; size: few; length: 12; CDR3: ASSPRGLAYEQY
J: TRBJ1-2; V: TRBV25-1; size: few; length: 12; CDR3: ASSEHGGADGYT
J: TRBJ2-1; V: TRBV28; size: few; length: 13; CDR3: ASQTPGQFYNEQF
J: TRBJ1-2; V: TRBV9; size: few; length: 11; CDR3: ASSTGPYGGYT
J: TRBJ1-6; V: TRBV6-5; size: NA; length: 13; CDR3: ASRMGMVGNSPLH
J: TRBJ1-6; V: TRBV2; size: NA; length: 12; CDR3: ASSPGLGLAPLH
J: TRBJ2-7; V: TRBV6-4; size: many; length: 12; CDR3: ASSDEVYEGGEY
J: TRBJ2-1; V: TRBV9; size: few; length: 13; CDR3: ASSVSGGLDNEQF
J: TRBJ1-1; V: TRBV13; size: NA; length: 10; CDR3: ATSRGATEAF
J: TRBJ1-1; V: TRBV6-1; size: NA; length: 10; CDR3: ASRTGNTEAF
J: TRBJ2-2; V: TRBV18; size: few; length: 16; CDR3: ASSPNNGLARNTGELF
J: TRBJ2-7; V: TRBV12-5; size: NA; length: 11; CDR3: ASGPTGSDEQY
J: TRBJ1-1; V: TRBV28; size: NA; length: 9; CDR3: ASIRGAEAF
J: TRBJ1-1; V: TRBV11-2; size: NA; length: 11; CDR3: ASSLEEGTEAF
J: TRBJ1-6; V: TRBV2; size: NA; length: 16; CDR3: ASSKPRQGSSYNSPLH
J: TRBJ2-1; V: TRBV28; size: NA; length: 13; CDR3: ASTSRDRVGNEQF
J: TRBJ1-1; V: TRBV10-3; size: many; length: 10; CDR3: AISEQGAEAF
J: TRBJ2-1; V: TRBV29-1; size: few; length: 12; CDR3: SVGASGGYNEQF
J: TRBJ1-1; V: TRBV4-2; size: NA; length: 12; CDR3: ASSQVQEDTEAF